This T cell receptor (delta chain) derives from a study of fetal and pediatric gammadelta thymocytes (dated by TCRdb to 2022 to 2024). Concerning the study at large: The bulk gammadelta thymocyte repertoires, which combined previously published data with newly generated, unpublished data, were used to reinforce a single-cell study of gammadelta thymocyte development. A total of approximately ten subjects, comprising 3 fetal thymus donors and 7 pediatric thymus donors, were covered by the bulk gammadelta thymocyte repertoire set. Previously published data (refs 27,28) and unpublished data were combined in the bulk gammadelta thymocyte repertoires. Bulk TCR repertoire data were included to raise the number of subjects and reinforce the CDR3 publicity analysis. Findings and caveats that apply to the study as a whole: Fetal gammadelta thymocyte repertoires were previously reported to be enriched for TRDV2, TRGV8 and TRGV9 usage, low N additions and public CDR3s compared with post-natal repertoires.

The sequencer listed for this sample is Illumina MiSeq. On the authors' methods: For publicity analysis, the Vgamma9Vdelta2 and nonVgamma9Vdelta2 bulk CDR3 files were merged for each subject into one combined repertoire per subject. CDR3 publicity was scored from 0 to 19 by checking each amino acid sequence across 9 single-cell datasets and some 11 bulk repertoires, using base R and dplyr. Public reads were reanalyzed in TCRdb with CATT, and rows carrying the same DNA were merged afterwards. In this record, the V and J calls reflect TCRdb's handling and not the investigators' own analysis. This sample is represented by some 1,500 delta-chain clones; roughly 9% of them were singletons. The ten largest clonotypes hold 13% of the sample. This clone is labeled large (0.1 to 1%). Its antigen specificity is not known. The input lacks base qualities; no much larger clone sits a single base away. In Singapore, elective pregnancy terminations performed for socio-psychological reasons at 14 to 22 weeks estimated gestational age were the source of the fetal thymuses. Every fetus was judged structurally normal, both by ultrasound before the termination and by gross morphological examination after the termination. For staining, thymocytes received Zombie NIR viability dye along with antibodies against CD3 (UCHT1), TCRgammadelta (11F2), TCRVgamma9 (IMMU360) and TCRVdelta2 (IMMU389). TRD and TRG CDR3 repertoires were generated in bulk, separately, from sorted Vgamma9Vdelta2 and nonVgamma9Vdelta2 gammadelta thymocytes obtained from human fetal and pediatric thymuses. Thymic cell suspensions were prepared from fetal and post-natal thymuses as described previously. NonVgamma9Vdelta2 thymocytes were sorted as CD3+ gammadeltaTCR+ cells that did not have the Vgamma9+Vdelta2+ phenotype. A FACS Aria III cell sorter (BD Biosciences) was used to carry out the cell sorting.

The germline V gene sets CDR1 to NSMFDY and CDR2 to ISSIKDK. Compared with germline, V lacks 1 base and J lacks 7 bases; bases without a gene match: 1. Inclusive of the bounding cysteine and phenylalanine, the CDR3 is 13 residues long. Left in the record is the CDR3 DNA by itself, 39 bases read in frame from the first base. Here the chain combines TRAV29/DV5 and TRDJ2; the junction holds 10 bases that match TRDD3. Sample: non-Vgamma9Vdelta2 gamma-delta T cells from the thymus. This specimen's cell subset or site label, per the study, means: CD3+gammadeltaTCR+ thymocytes not co-expressing Vgamma9 and Vdelta2. The sequence was obtained from a human fetus. The CDR3 region reads CAASYWGIAQLFF. The DNA sequence is as follows: TGTGCAGCAAGCTACTGGGGGATAGCACAACTCTTCTTT.